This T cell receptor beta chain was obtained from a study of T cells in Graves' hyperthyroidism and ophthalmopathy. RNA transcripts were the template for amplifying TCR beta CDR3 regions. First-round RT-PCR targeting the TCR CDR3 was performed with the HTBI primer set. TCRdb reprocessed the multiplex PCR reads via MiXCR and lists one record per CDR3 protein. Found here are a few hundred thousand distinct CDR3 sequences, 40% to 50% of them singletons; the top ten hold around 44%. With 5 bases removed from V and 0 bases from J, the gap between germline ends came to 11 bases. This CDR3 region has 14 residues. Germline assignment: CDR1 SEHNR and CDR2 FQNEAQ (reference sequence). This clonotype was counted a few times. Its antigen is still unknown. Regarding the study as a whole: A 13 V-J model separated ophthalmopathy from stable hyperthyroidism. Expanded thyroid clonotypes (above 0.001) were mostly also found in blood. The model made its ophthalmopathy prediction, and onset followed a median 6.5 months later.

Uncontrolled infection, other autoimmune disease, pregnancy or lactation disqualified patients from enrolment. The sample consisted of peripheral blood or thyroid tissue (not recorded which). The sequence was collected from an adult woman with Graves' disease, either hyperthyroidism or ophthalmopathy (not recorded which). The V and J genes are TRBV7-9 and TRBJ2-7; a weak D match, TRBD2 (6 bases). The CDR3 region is CASSADGSSYEQYF. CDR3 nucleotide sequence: TGTGCCAGCAGCGCTGACGGGAGCTCCTACGAGCAGTACTTC.